A single T cell receptor (beta chain) is shown here with its context. No antigen is known for it. The CDR3 is 11 amino acids. CDR1 is DFQATT, CDR2 SNEGSKA, per germline (reference sequence). The ends were cut back, 6 bases at V and 3 bases at J, with 9 bases in the middle. This entry comes from a study of T-cell reconstitution after alpha-beta-depleted transplantation in children. Overall study findings and caveats: Certain patients had high TCRbeta diversity at day 60, and it came from recipient T cells and thymic progenitors that survived. One year after transplant, T-cell counts and diversity came mostly from newly produced T cells. Expanded clones from the graft, numbering several hundred, reportedly supplied alpha-beta T cells about two months after transplant.

Preparation of the TCRbeta library used unique molecular identifiers. TCRdb re-called the PCR reads through MiXCR, storing one row per CDR3 protein. The top ten hold about 5% of the sample, which has about 250,000 distinct CDR3 sequences, 20% to 30% seen once. This chain connects TRBV20-1 to TRBJ2-7; possible D gene TRBD2, 5 bases. The sequenced sample was PBMCs, mostly from graft donor cells, obtained 360 days after TCRalphabeta/CD19-depleted stem cell transplant. This TCR was sampled from a female patient aged 2-15 years who had a stem cell transplant for congenital amegakaryocytic thrombocytopenia, so the T cells may come from the graft donor. This chain's CDR3 is CSANGIYEQYF. CDR3 nucleotide sequence: TGCAGTGCCAACGGGATCTACGAGCAGTACTTC.